Below are 14 T cell receptor beta chains sequenced from a single sample in a study of blood T cell repertoires in COVID-19. Clones were read by immunoSEQ multiplex PCR, and TCRdb kept only the in-frame ones, dropping some. The data contain approximately 200,000 clones, about 82% of them singletons. Sequencing used PBMCs or T cells enriched from blood (not recorded which). These TCRs come from a woman in her thirties who had recovered from COVID-19.

The chain employs TRBV6-5 and TRBJ2-5; 9 bases align to TRBD2. The V gene's germline CDR1 is MNHEY and CDR2 SVGAGI. This CDR3 is built from 15 residues. Trimming at V came to 6 bases and at J to 3 bases, leaving 8 bases not matched to a gene. CDR3 sequence (DNA): TGTGCCAGCAGCCGAAGGGGACTAGCCGAAGAGACCCAGTACTTC. Protein: CASSRRGLAEETQYF.

In nucleotides, the CDR3 is TGTGCCAGCAGCTTGGGAGGAGGCTACGAGCAGTACTTC. It encodes CASSLGGGYEQYF. The chain couples TRBV11-3 to TRBJ2-7; D might be TRBD2 (6 bases). Germline CDR1 and CDR2: SGHNT and YENEEA. V was trimmed by 3 bases and J by 3 bases, leaving 9 bases between them. The CDR3 covers 13 residues.

This chain uses TRBV5-4 with TRBJ1-2, with TRBD1 matching over 7 bases. With V trimmed by 2 bases and J by 7 bases, 8 bases remained unmatched. The CDR3 spans 14 residues. Per the germline V gene, CDR1 is SGHNT and CDR2 is YYREEE (reference sequence). Here the CDR3 DNA reads TGTGCCAGCAGCTTCGACAGGGAAGTTGGTGGCTACACCTTC. As protein: CASSFDREVGGYTF.

V and J are TRBV28 and TRBJ1-1; D not certain. This CDR3 is built from 12 residues. V shed 3 bases and J shed 9 bases, with 11 bases lying between them. Germline V CDR1 and CDR2: MDHEN, SYDVKM. This chain's CDR3 is CASSFRFRKAFF. The CDR3 DNA sequence: TGTGCCAGCAGTTTTCGTTTCAGGAAAGCTTTCTTT.

The V and J genes are TRBV19 and TRBJ1-1; possibly TRBD1 for D (6 bases). The length of the CDR3 is 15 residues. The V gene lost 3 bases and the J gene lost 1 base, with 12 bases spanning the gap. Germline lookup yields CDR1 LNHDA and CDR2 SQIVND (reference sequence). DNA for the CDR3: TGTGCCAGTAGTATGGCCGGGGGGGCGAACACTGAAGCTTTCTTT. Protein: CASSMAGGANTEAFF.

V usage is TRBV27 and J usage is TRBJ2-3; possible D gene TRBD2, 5 bases. CDR1 MNHEY and CDR2 SMNVEV come from the germline V gene (reference sequence). The CDR3 totals 14 residues. Deletions cut 8 bases from V and 4 bases from J, with 16 bases between. The CDR3 nucleotides read TGTGCCAGCTTCCCTGGTCCGGGGTCAGATACGCAGTATTTT. As protein: CASFPGPGSDTQYF.

The table lists this clone with a count of one. The genes are TRBV6-5 and TRBJ2-1; the match to TRBD2 covers 11 bases. Germline V gene sequence: CDR1 MNHEY, CDR2 SVGAGI. The V segment lost 9 bases and the J segment 8 bases; nucleotides outside the gene matches: 9. The CDR3 is made up of 14 amino acids. The CDR3 DNA is TGTGCCAGTACAACTAGCGGGAGTTTCGATGAGCAGTTCTTC. It translates to CASTTSGSFDEQFF.

This clone has more than one count but fewer than ten. The V and J genes are TRBV19 and TRBJ2-2, with a possible D match to TRBD2 (6 bases). Germline assignment: CDR1 LNHDA and CDR2 SQIVND (reference sequence). This CDR3 spans 16 amino acids. Deletions cut 5 bases from V and 6 bases from J, with 19 bases between. CDR3 in DNA: TGTGCCAGTAGTGGGCCGGGGAGGCCAGGGTCCGGGGAGCTGTTTTTT. Its translation is CASSGPGRPGSGELFF. Drawing the rest from reference TRBV19 and TRBJ2-2, the complete variable domain is DGGITQSPKYLFRKEGQNVTLSCEQNLNHDAMYWYRQDPGQGLRLIYYSQIVNDFQKGDIAEGYSVSREKKESFPLTVTSAQKNPTAFYLCASSGPGRPGSGELFFGEGSRLTVL.

This chain joins TRBV27 and TRBJ2-7; the D gene is possibly TRBD1 (6 bases). V was cut by 5 bases and J by 1 base, with 15 bases left in between. Germline loops: CDR1 MNHEY, CDR2 SMNVEV (reference sequence). CDR3 length: 15 amino acids. CDR3 residues: CASSQQGWRSYEQYF. CDR3 bases: TGTGCCAGCAGTCAACAGGGTTGGAGATCCTACGAGCAGTACTTC.

In nucleotides, the CDR3 is TGTGCCAGCAGCCCCATAGGCGTTTCGGGACTAGCTTTCTACGAGCAGTACTTC. Translated, it gives CASSPIGVSGLAFYEQYF. This chain uses TRBV11-2 with TRBJ2-7, with 9 positions matching TRBD2. The CDR3 runs to 18 residues. Germline values: CDR1 SGHAT, CDR2 FQNNGV. V lost 5 bases and J lost 3; bases outside the gene matches: 17.

In this sample, this clone turned up a few times. The V and J genes are TRBV2 and TRBJ2-4, with a weak D call TRBD2 (5 bases). The CDR3 covers 13 residues. Germline V gene lookup returns CDR1 SNHLY and CDR2 FYNNEI. Trimming took 4 bases from V and 1 from J, leaving 5 bases between them. DNA of the CDR3: TGTGCCAGCAGTGGGGAGGCCAAAAACATTCAGTACTTC. Its translation is CASSGEAKNIQYF.

This sequence joins TRBV5-6 and TRBJ2-7; 7 bases map to TRBD1. Trimming cost V 4 bases and J 2 bases; bases outside gene matches: 3. The CDR3 contains 13 residues. Looked up from germline, CDR1 is SGHDT and CDR2 is YYEEEE. The chain's CDR3 is CASSHRGPYEQYF. The CDR3 nucleotides are TGTGCCAGCAGCCACAGGGGACCCTACGAGCAGTACTTC.

The genes are TRBV7-9 and TRBJ1-2; 7 bases match TRBD1. There are 15 residues in the CDR3. Germline V gene sequence: CDR1 SEHNR, CDR2 FQNEAQ (reference sequence). V lost 11 bases to trimming and J lost 10 bases; unmatched junction nucleotides: 22. This CDR3 reads CALQLPTGYGVYYTF. CDR3 nucleotide sequence: TGTGCCCTTCAGCTTCCGACAGGGTATGGGGTCTACTACACCTTC.

The chain employs TRBV6-5 and TRBJ1-2, with D unclear. Trimming left V 2 bases short and J 8 bases short, with 18 bases between. Germline-derived CDR1 and CDR2 are MNHEY and SVGAGI. The CDR3 is 15 residues long. CDR3 DNA: TGTGCCAGCAGTTACCTCTCTGGAGCCCCTCAAGGCTACACCTTC. The encoded protein is CASSYLSGAPQGYTF.